One and the same sample provided the 19 T cell receptor beta chains below, sequenced in a study of cytomegalovirus exposure and HLA in healthy donors. PCR employed 60 Vbeta and 13 Jbeta primers. Measured with immunoSEQ multiplex PCR; TCRdb has only the in-frame clones, and not every one. This sample has 150,000 to 200,000 clones, with around 79% found just once. The specimen was PBMCs. The source of these receptors is a girl aged 10-17 years in good health and CMV-seropositive.

This chain uses TRBV13 with TRBJ1-1; 7 bases are a match to TRBD1. Germline lookup yields CDR1 PRHDT and CDR2 FYEKMQ (reference sequence). V trimming: 2 bases; J trimming: 0 bases; junction bases outside the gene matches: 3. The CDR3 contains 15 residues. CDR3 DNA sequence: TGTGCCAGCAGCTTAACAGGGGCTATGAACACTGAAGCTTTCTTT. It encodes CASSLTGAMNTEAFF.

The chain is built from TRBV7-8 and TRBJ1-2; D is possibly TRBD1 (6 bases). Trimming shortened V by 4 bases and J by 3 bases, and 15 bases separated the two germline ends. Germline loops: CDR1 SGHVS, CDR2 FQNEAQ. This CDR3 is built from 15 residues. The CDR3 coding sequence is TGTGCCAGCAGCTCAATAGGGGGAAGAGACTATGGCTACACCTTC. Amino acids: CASSSIGGRDYGYTF. Looking up the rest from reference TRBV7-8 and TRBJ1-2 gives the full variable domain: GAGVSQSPRYKVAKRGQDVALRCDPISGHVSLFWYQQALGQGPEFLTYFQNEAQLDKSGLPSDRFFAERPEGSVSTLKIQRTQQEDSAVYLCASSSIGGRDYGYTFGSGTRLTVV.

The chain is built from TRBV11-2 and TRBJ2-1; weak D call: TRBD2 (7 bases). V shed 3 bases and J shed 3 bases, with 9 bases lying between them. CDR1 and CDR2 (germline): SGHAT, FQNNGV. This CDR3 comprises 14 residues. The CDR3 loop reads CASSLGGLYNEQFF. The CDR3 region has the DNA TGTGCCAGCAGCTTGGGGGGGCTCTACAATGAGCAGTTCTTC.

This chain uses TRBV6-4 with TRBJ2-5; 8 nucleotides agree with TRBD1. The CDR3 sequence is 16 residues long. Germline trimming cut 5 bases from V and 2 bases from J; bases unmatched to any gene: 10. Germline CDR1 reads MRHNA; CDR2 reads SNTAGT. The CDR3 DNA is TGTGCCAGCAGTCCCCTGGACAGGGTGCTTCAAGAGACCCAGTACTTC. Protein sequence: CASSPLDRVLQETQYF.

The chain carries TRBV4-2 and TRBJ2-5, with TRBD2 identical over 9 bases. The CDR3 has 14 residues. The junction had 1 base not matched to a gene; V was cut back by 2 bases and J by 3 bases. Germline assignment: CDR1 LGHNA and CDR2 YNFKEQ. CDR3 sequence reads: CASSQPSGEETQYF. CDR3 in DNA: TGTGCCAGCAGCCAACCTAGCGGGGAAGAGACCCAGTACTTC.

The chain couples TRBV6-1 to TRBJ1-2; no definite D call. V was pared by 0 bases and J by 8 bases, with 10 bases between. The germline V gene encodes CDR1 MNHNS and CDR2 SASEGT. The length of the CDR3 is 13 residues. CDR3 in DNA: TGTGCCAGCAGTGAAGCAATGGTGAGGGGCTACACCTTC. As protein: CASSEAMVRGYTF.

V gene TRBV10-2 combines with J gene TRBJ2-7; 11 bases are shared with TRBD1. V lost 6 bases, J lost 2 bases, and 6 bases stayed unmatched. CDR3 length: 15 residues. Germline loops: CDR1 WSHSY, CDR2 SAAADI. The CDR3 DNA reads as TGCGCCAGCAGCCCCGGGACAGGGGGGGCCTACGAGCAGTACTTC. It yields the protein CASSPGTGGAYEQYF.

This chain joins TRBV27 and TRBJ1-1, with no clear D. The CDR3 is 13 residues long. V was shortened by 3 bases and J by 3 bases, with 8 bases between the two germline ends. Germline CDR1 is MNHEY and CDR2 is SMNVEV (reference sequence). The CDR3 DNA reads TGTGCCAGCAGTTTTCTGCGGGACACTGAAGCTTTCTTT. Its translation: CASSFLRDTEAFF.

The sample holds a few counts of this clone. The J gene is TRBJ1-3, the V gene TRBV5-5; 10 bases agree with TRBD1. The CDR3 loop spans 14 amino acids. Germline CDR1 and CDR2: SGHKS and YYEKEE (reference sequence). V shed 3 bases and J 13 bases; nucleotides not matched to a gene: 10. In DNA form, the CDR3 reads TGTGCCAGCAGCTCTTCCGGGACAGGGGAAGTAATATATTTT. Protein product: CASSSSGTGEVIYF.

This chain links TRBV4-3 with TRBJ2-7; 9 bases match TRBD2. The trim removed 3 bases at V and 2 bases at J, leaving 8 bases unmatched. The CDR3 consists of 16 residues. Germline-derived CDR1 and CDR2 are LGHNA and YSLEER. The CDR3 sequence: CASSQGIAGDTYEQYF. For the CDR3, the DNA is TGCGCCAGCAGCCAGGGTATAGCGGGGGATACCTACGAGCAGTACTTC.

This chain uses TRBV15 with TRBJ2-3; D is perhaps TRBD2 (6 bases). CDR1 is LNHNV and CDR2 is YYDKDF in the germline V gene (reference sequence). Trimming took off 1 base at V and 2 bases at J, with 13 bases between the two ends. The CDR3 consists of 16 residues. This CDR3 reads CATSRVVLADTDTQYF. The CDR3 DNA reads as TGTGCCACCAGCAGAGTCGTGTTAGCGGACACAGATACGCAGTATTTT.

The rearrangement uses TRBV6-6 and TRBJ1-3; D may be TRBD1 (5 bases). Trimming left V 6 bases short and J 4 bases short, with 13 bases between. This CDR3 is built from 14 residues. Germline V gene sequence: CDR1 MNHNY, CDR2 SVGAGI (reference sequence). CDR3 DNA: TGTGCCAGCAGGCCCGGCGGGGCGGGAAACACCATATATTTT. As protein: CASRPGGAGNTIYF.

V and J are TRBV4-1 and TRBJ2-7; 8 nucleotides line up with TRBD1. This CDR3 comprises 17 residues. The V gene's germline CDR1 is MGHRA and CDR2 YSYEKL. The ends lost 0 bases at V and 3 bases at J; junction bases unmatched: 10. As DNA, the CDR3 is TGCGCCAGCAGCCAAGAGTTACGAGGGACAGGATTCTACGAGCAGTACTTC. This codes for CASSQELRGTGFYEQYF.

The rearrangement uses TRBV9 and TRBJ1-2; D perhaps matches TRBD1 (5 bases). CDR3 length: 16 amino acids. The V gene lost 3 bases and the J gene lost 4 bases, with 19 bases spanning the gap. Germline CDR1 and CDR2: SGDLS and YYNGEE. CDR3 protein: CASSDPRPGQGYGYTF. CDR3 bases: TGTGCCAGCAGCGACCCACGCCCCGGGCAGGGCTATGGCTACACCTTC.

The chain has TRBV7-2 and TRBJ2-5, with TRBD2 matching 7 bases. This CDR3 spans 14 amino acids. CDR1 and CDR2 from the germline V gene are SGHTA and FQGNSA. Trimming at V came to 1 base and at J to 3 bases, leaving 2 bases not matched to a gene. The CDR3 sequence is CASSLDLAEETQYF. In nucleotides, the CDR3 is TGTGCCAGCAGCTTAGACCTAGCGGAAGAGACCCAGTACTTC.

The chain recombines TRBV4-1 with TRBJ2-6; 9 positions match TRBD2. The CDR3 runs 18 residues. Looked up from germline, CDR1 is MGHRA and CDR2 is YSYEKL. Germline trimming cut 1 base from V and 1 base from J; bases unmatched to any gene: 5. The CDR3 coding sequence is TGCGCCAGCAGCCAAGGAGGCGGGGGGGCGTCTGGGGCCAACGTCCTGACTTTC. It yields the protein CASSQGGGGASGANVLTF.

This chain joins TRBV5-1 and TRBJ2-1, with 12 bases matching TRBD2. CDR3 length: 17 residues. CDR1 and CDR2 from the germline V gene are SGHRS and YFSETQ. V shed 2 bases and J 7 bases; nucleotides not matched to a gene: 10. The CDR3 DNA reads as TGCGCCAGCAGCTTTCTTTCTAGCGGGGGGGCCTCAAATGAGCAGTTCTTC. Its protein is CASSFLSSGGASNEQFF.

This clone was counted a few times. The rearrangement links TRBV4-3 to TRBJ2-5, with D possibly being TRBD1 (7 bases). The CDR3 sequence is 19 residues long. The V gene's germline CDR1 is LGHNA and CDR2 YSLEER. Trimming pared 3 bases from V and 2 bases from J, leaving 25 bases between. Written as DNA, the CDR3 is TGCGCCAGCAGCCAGGTTCTAACAACAGGGGCCGCGGGACAAGAGACCCAGTACTTC. The encoded protein is CASSQVLTTGAAGQETQYF.

The rearrangement joins TRBV5-6 to TRBJ1-1; the match to TRBD1 covers 7 bases. Germline V gene sequence: CDR1 SGHDT, CDR2 YYEEEE. The V segment lost 4 bases and the J segment 6 bases; nucleotides outside the gene matches: 6. There are 13 residues in the CDR3. This CDR3 reads CASSQDRIAEAFF. The CDR3 DNA is TGTGCCAGCAGCCAGGACAGGATCGCTGAAGCTTTCTTT.